The clone carrying this T cell receptor beta chain was seen just once. This sample stems from a study of T cells in tuberculosis. The time point here: new active TB diagnosis, blood taken before or within 7 days of starting treatment. Confirmation came from sputum smear and/or culture positivity for M. tuberculosis. V lost 5 bases and J lost 0, with 11 bases in between. Germline V CDR1 and CDR2: SGHTA, FQGTGA. The CDR3 sequence is 15 residues long. Profiling relied on immunoSEQ multiplex PCR, and the TCRdb table lists in-frame clones only, not all of them. This table has 35,000 to 45,000 clones, approximately 94% appearing once.

The chain has TRBV7-3 and TRBJ1-3; D perhaps matches TRBD1 (5 bases). The sequence came from an adult with tuberculosis. Sequenced here: PBMCs, sampled at tuberculosis diagnosis. The CDR3 DNA follows: TGTGCCAGCAGCCCCGGACATAACTCTGGAAACACCATATATTTT. It specifies CASSPGHNSGNTIYF.